This T cell receptor beta chain appears in the sequencing data of a study of blood T cell repertoires in COVID-19. The CDR3 loop spans 15 amino acids. V was clipped by 7 bases and J by 5 bases; unmatched bases: 12. The V gene's germline CDR1 is SNHLY and CDR2 FYNNEI. Original processing methods: Amplifying reference gene primers gave estimates of nucleated cell counts. Sequencing was performed with immunoSEQ multiplex PCR; in TCRdb, only in-frame clones are kept and a portion is missing. The DNA gave D and trimming, while V, J and clone size come from that table. The sample holds about 460,000 clones; approximately 90% are singletons and the top ten take 8.3%. Ages ranged from about 18 to 90 years, with residence in about two dozen US areas. Cohort allocation depended upon clinical history that participants reported. Recovery among Cohort 3 donors was established by two negative PCRs, clearance, or symptom resolution.

The sequencing input was PBMCs or T cells enriched from blood (not recorded which). This chain uses TRBV2 with TRBJ2-5; 8 nucleotides align to TRBD1. This TCR came from a woman aged 55-69 years who had recovered from COVID-19. The CDR3 nucleotides are TGTGCCAGCACTCAGCAGGGGGCGCAAGTGGAGACCCAGTACTTC. This codes for CASTQQGAQVETQYF.